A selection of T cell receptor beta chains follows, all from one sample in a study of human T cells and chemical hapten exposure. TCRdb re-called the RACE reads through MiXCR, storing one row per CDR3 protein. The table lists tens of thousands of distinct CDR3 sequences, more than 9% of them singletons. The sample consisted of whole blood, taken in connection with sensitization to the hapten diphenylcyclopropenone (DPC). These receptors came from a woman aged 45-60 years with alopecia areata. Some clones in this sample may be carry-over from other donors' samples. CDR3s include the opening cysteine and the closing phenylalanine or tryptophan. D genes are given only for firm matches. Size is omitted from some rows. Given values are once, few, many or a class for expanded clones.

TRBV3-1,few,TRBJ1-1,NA,CASSSEGLTEAFF,TGTGCCAGCTCGTCAGAGGGACTAACTGAAGCTTTCTTT
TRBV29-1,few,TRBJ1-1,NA,CSVEDGGKNTEAFF,TGCAGCGTTGAAGATGGGGGAAAGAACACTGAAGCTTTCTTT
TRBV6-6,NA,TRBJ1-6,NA,CASSSGRGETNSPLHF,TGTGCCAGCAGCTCGGGGAGGGGGGAGACTAATTCACCCCTCCACTTT
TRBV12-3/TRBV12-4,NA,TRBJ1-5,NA,CASSRGLDSNQPQHF,TGTGCCAGCAGCCGCGGCCTTGATAGCAATCAGCCCCAGCATTTT
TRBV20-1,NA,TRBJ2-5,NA,CSARGVGVETQYF,TGCAGTGCTAGAGGAGTAGGGGTGGAGACCCAGTACTTC
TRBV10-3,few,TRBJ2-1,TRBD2,CAITAGGINEQFF,TGTGCCATCACCGCGGGAGGGATTAATGAGCAGTTCTTC
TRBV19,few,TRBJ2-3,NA,CASSIVRQDTDTQYF,TGTGCCAGTAGTATAGTCCGGCAGGACACAGATACGCAGTATTTT
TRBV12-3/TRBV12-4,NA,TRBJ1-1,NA,CASTPDGANTEAFF,TGTGCCAGCACCCCGGACGGAGCGAACACTGAAGCTTTCTTT
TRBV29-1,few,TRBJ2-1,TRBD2,CSAGTSSYNEQFF,TGCAGCGCCGGGACTAGTTCCTACAATGAGCAGTTCTTC
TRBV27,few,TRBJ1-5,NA,CATWVVGQPQHF,TGTGCCACGTGGGTGGTTGGTCAGCCCCAGCATTTT
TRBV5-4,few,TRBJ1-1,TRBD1,CASMRDRGKTEAFF,TGTGCCAGCATGAGGGACAGGGGGAAGACTGAAGCTTTCTTT
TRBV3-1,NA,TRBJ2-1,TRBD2,CASSQDLGLAPNNEQFF,TGTGCCAGCAGCCAAGATCTAGGACTAGCGCCTAATAATGAGCAGTTCTTC
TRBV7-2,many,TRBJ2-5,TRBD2,CASSWVGGQETQYF,TGTGCCAGCAGCTGGGTCGGGGGGCAAGAGACCCAGTACTTC
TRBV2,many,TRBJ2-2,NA,CASRRLVTGELFF,TGTGCCAGCAGGCGACTGGTTACCGGGGAGCTGTTTTTT
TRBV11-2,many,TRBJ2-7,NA,CASSRLGFLNEQYF,TGTGCCAGCAGCAGACTAGGATTCCTCAACGAGCAGTACTTC
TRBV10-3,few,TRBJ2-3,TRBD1,CAISLGTASTDTQYF,TGTGCCATCAGTCTAGGGACAGCTAGCACAGATACGCAGTATTTT
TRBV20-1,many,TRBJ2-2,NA,CSANDLPRTGELFF,TGCAGTGCAAACGACCTACCACGGACCGGGGAGCTGTTTTTT
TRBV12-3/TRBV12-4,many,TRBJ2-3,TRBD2,CASSLSGRAGIDTQYF,TGTGCCAGCAGTTTAAGCGGGAGGGCGGGGATCGATACGCAGTATTTT
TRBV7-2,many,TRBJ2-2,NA,CASSLDPRGSGELFF,TGTGCCAGCAGCTTAGATCCCCGCGGCTCGGGGGAGCTGTTTTTT
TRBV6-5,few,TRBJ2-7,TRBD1,CASRKEGQGIYEQYF,TGTGCCAGCAGAAAAGAGGGACAGGGTATCTACGAGCAGTACTTC
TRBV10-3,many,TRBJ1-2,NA,CAKSYGQGDYGYTF,TGTGCCAAATCCTATGGGCAGGGTGACTATGGCTACACCTTC
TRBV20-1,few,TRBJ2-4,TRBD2,CSARDRVSGGAKNIQYF,TGCAGTGCTAGAGATCGAGTTAGCGGGGGAGCCAAAAACATTCAGTACTTC
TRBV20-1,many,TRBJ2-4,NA,CSELASDIQYF,TGCAGTGAGCTAGCGTCAGACATTCAGTACTTC
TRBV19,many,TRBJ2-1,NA,CASSKYNEQFF,TGTGCCAGTAGTAAATACAATGAGCAGTTCTTC
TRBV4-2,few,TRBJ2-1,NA,CASSSNDAGSYNEQFF,TGTGCCAGCAGCTCAAACGACGCGGGCTCCTACAATGAGCAGTTCTTC
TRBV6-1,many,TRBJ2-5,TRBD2,CASRRTSAQETQYF,TGTGCCAGCAGGCGTACTAGCGCACAAGAGACCCAGTACTTC
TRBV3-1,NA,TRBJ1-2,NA,CASSQDLQAGGYTF,TGTGCCAGCAGCCAAGATTTACAGGCGGGCGGCTACACCTTC
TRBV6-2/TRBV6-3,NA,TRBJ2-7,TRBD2,CASSYSSLAGFGEQYF,TGTGCCAGCAGTTACTCGTCACTAGCGGGATTCGGCGAGCAGTACTTC
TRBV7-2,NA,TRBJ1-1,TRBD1,CASSFTQGEAFF,TGTGCCAGCAGCTTTACACAGGGGGAAGCTTTCTTT
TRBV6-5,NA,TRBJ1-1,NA,CASSYSGRGWAFF,TGTGCCAGCAGTTACTCCGGCAGGGGATGGGCTTTCTTT
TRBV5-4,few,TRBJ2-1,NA,CASSFDRQSYNEQFF,TGTGCCAGCAGCTTTGACAGGCAATCCTACAATGAGCAGTTCTTC
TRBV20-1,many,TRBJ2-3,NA,CSARNPGSSTDTQYF,TGCAGTGCTAGAAACCCCGGGTCTAGCACAGATACGCAGTATTTT
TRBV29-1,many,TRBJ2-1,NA,CSARQAYNEQFF,TGCAGCGCCCGACAGGCCTACAATGAGCAGTTCTTC
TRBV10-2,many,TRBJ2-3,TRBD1,CASSGDRRTSTDTQYF,TGCGCCAGCAGTGGGGACAGGCGAACTAGCACAGATACGCAGTATTTT
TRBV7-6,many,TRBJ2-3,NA,CASSLGEIRSTDTQYF,TGTGCCAGCAGCTTAGGAGAGATACGTAGCACAGATACGCAGTATTTT
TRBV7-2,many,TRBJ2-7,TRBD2,CASSSSGSMGEQYF,TGTGCCAGCAGCTCTAGCGGGAGTATGGGGGAGCAGTACTTC
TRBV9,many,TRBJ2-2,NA,CASSVGDYTGELFF,TGTGCCAGCAGCGTAGGGGATTACACCGGGGAGCTGTTTTTT
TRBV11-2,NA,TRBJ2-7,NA,CASSLLGHTYEQYF,TGTGCCAGCAGCCTTCTGGGCCATACCTACGAGCAGTACTTC
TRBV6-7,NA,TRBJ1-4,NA,CASSYPLQPGTNEKLFF,TGTGCCAGCAGTTACCCACTCCAACCGGGCACTAATGAAAAACTGTTTTTT
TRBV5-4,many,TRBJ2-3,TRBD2,CASSFAGGPPDTQYF,TGTGCCAGCAGCTTCGCGGGAGGGCCCCCAGATACGCAGTATTTT
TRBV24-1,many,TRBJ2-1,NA,CATTGGYNEQFF,TGTGCCACCACCGGCGGGTACAATGAGCAGTTCTTC
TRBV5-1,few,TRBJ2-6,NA,CASSREPSGANVLTF,TGCGCCAGCAGCCGAGAACCCTCTGGGGCCAACGTCCTGACTTTC
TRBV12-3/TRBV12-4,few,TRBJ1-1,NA,CASTWGSLEAFF,TGTGCCAGCACCTGGGGCAGCCTTGAAGCTTTCTTT
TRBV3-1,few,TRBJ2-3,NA,CASSQASVGDTQYF,TGTGCCAGCAGCCAAGCGTCAGTGGGAGATACGCAGTATTTT
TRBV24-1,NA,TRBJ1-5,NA,CATSDLGSGQPQHF,TGTGCCACCAGTGATTTAGGGTCAGGACAGCCCCAGCATTTT
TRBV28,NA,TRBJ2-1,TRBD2,CASSSGEGHEQFF,TGTGCCAGCAGTTCCGGGGAGGGGCATGAGCAGTTCTTC
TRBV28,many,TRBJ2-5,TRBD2,CASSPASGVQETQYF,TGTGCCAGCAGCCCGGCTAGCGGGGTCCAAGAGACCCAGTACTTC
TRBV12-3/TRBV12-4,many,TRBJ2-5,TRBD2,CASSLDGLDQETQYF,TGTGCCAGCAGTTTAGACGGACTAGATCAAGAGACCCAGTACTTC